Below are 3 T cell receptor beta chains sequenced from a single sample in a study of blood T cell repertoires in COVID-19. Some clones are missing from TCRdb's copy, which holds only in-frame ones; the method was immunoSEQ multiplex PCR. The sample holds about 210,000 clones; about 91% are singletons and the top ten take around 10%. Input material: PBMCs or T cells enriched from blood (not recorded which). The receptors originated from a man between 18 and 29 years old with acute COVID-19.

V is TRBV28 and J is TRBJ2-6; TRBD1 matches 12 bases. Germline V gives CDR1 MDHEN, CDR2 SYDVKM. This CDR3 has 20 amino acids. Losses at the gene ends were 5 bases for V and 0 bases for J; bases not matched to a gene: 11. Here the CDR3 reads CASSEGQGARGGSGANVLTF. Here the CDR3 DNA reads TGTGCCAGCAGTGAGGGACAGGGGGCGCGTGGCGGCTCTGGGGCCAACGTCCTGACTTTC.

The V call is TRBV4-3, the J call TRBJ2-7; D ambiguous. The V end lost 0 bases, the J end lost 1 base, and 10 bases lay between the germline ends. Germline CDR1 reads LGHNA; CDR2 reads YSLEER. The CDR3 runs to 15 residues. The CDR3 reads CASSQDAQMSYEQYF. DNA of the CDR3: TGCGCCAGCAGCCAAGATGCCCAGATGTCCTACGAGCAGTACTTC.

Here the CDR3 DNA reads TGTGCCAGCAGCTTGGCAGGGGCTTACAATGAGCAGTTCTTC. The encoded protein is CASSLAGAYNEQFF. The genes are TRBV5-6 and TRBJ2-1, with TRBD1 as a possible D gene (6 bases). This CDR3 comprises 14 residues. Between the trimmed V and J ends, which lost 0 bases and 4 bases, there was a span of 8 bases. Germline V lookup: CDR1 SGHDT, CDR2 YYEEEE.